This TCR beta chain was retrieved from a study of cytomegalovirus exposure and HLA in healthy donors. Study-wide background: The approximately 120 validation repertoires were reported in a later analysis to have been generated on the same platform as the 666 first-cohort repertoires.

Overall study results and limits: Reports credit the classifier with highly specific, highly sensitive diagnosis of cytomegalovirus status. Overall, approximately 180 TCR beta chains were annotated as cytomegalovirus-associated.

The donors were members of the roughly 130-subject validation cohort (separate from the roughly 700-subject first cohort). V lost 6 bases and J 6 bases, leaving 17 bases between the germline ends. CDR1 and CDR2 (germline): SNHLY, FYNNEI. CDR3 length: 14 amino acids. Sequencing used immunoSEQ multiplex PCR; TCRdb keeps in-frame clones, though not all of them. This sample has 50,000 or so clones; roughly 94% occur once, and the top ten carry around 2%. As regards this clone: What it recognizes is unknown.

The sequenced sample was PBMCs. The sequence came from a young man in good health and CMV-seronegative. The V gene is TRBV2, the J gene TRBJ1-1, with D possibly being TRBD1 (5 bases). The CDR3 reads CASRRLGGTSEAFF. The CDR3 DNA reads TGTGCCAGCAGACGTTTGGGGGGGACCTCTGAAGCTTTCTTT.